This T cell receptor beta chain is from a study of beta chain features in type 1 diabetes. Since all of the isolated RNA was reverse transcribed, expressed TCRB transcripts were what got sequenced. Using immunoSEQ multiplex PCR, the repertoire was profiled, and TCRdb retains in-frame clones only, with some absent. The sample shows more than 8,500 clones, approximately 80% of them seen only once. Sorting based on CD45RO/CCR7/CD25/CD127/CD95/CD27 separated CD4+ naive, central memory, regulatory and stem cell-like memory cells. Comment on this clone: The target antigen is unknown. The sample contains more than one DNA sequence encoding this CDR3.

Study-wide results and caveats: Shorter TCRB CDR3s, moderately but significantly so, were found in Type 1 diabetes patients in all four CD4+ subsets. Type 1 diabetes patients had fewer VDJ junction insertions and more deletions.

This CDR3 spans 15 amino acids. Trimming removed 3 bases from V and 6 bases from J; junction bases left unmatched: 8. Germline V CDR1 and CDR2: SGHRS, YFSETQ. The TCR comes from a young woman in good health. The J gene is TRBJ1-2, the V gene TRBV5-1, with 10 bases fitting TRBD1. The specimen sequenced was Tregs from blood. The CDR3 bases are TGCGCCAGCAGCTCCCGGGACAGGGGAAAAGATGGCTACACCTTC. Protein sequence: CASSSRDRGKDGYTF. Complete variable domain (other parts from reference TRBV5-1 and TRBJ1-2): KAGVTQTPRYLIKTRGQQVTLSCSPISGHRSVSWYQQTPGQGLQFLFEYFSETQRNKGNFPGRFSGRQFSNSRSEMNVSTLELGDSALYLCASSSRDRGKDGYTFGSGTRLTVV.